The present entry profiles one TCR beta chain with its context. The table lists this clone with a count of one. Its cognate antigen has yet to be identified. No base quality values were provided; no much bigger clone lies one nucleotide off. The trial excluded patients who had a history of autoimmune disease or who were on systemic immunosuppression. Peripheral blood for TCR sequencing was collected from all dose cohorts at baseline, on cycle 4 day 1, and on cycle 7 day 1. The samples were taken from a phase I, first-in-human, multicenter, open-label dose-escalation trial of ivuxolimab. Adults with locally advanced or metastatic head and neck squamous cell, hepatocellular, melanoma or renal cell carcinoma were enrolled in the trial. CD4+ and CD8+ T cells were sorted separately from peripheral blood before TCR sequencing. For sequencing of the TCRbeta CDR3 region, genomic DNA was extracted from the sorted cells. TCRbeta CDR3 regions were sequenced using the immunoSEQ Assay. TCRdb carries this immuneACCESS record with in-frame sequences only. Its versions omit some clonotypes, under half of them owing to an unresolved V gene in the studies checked, with the rest unexplained. The sample table holds 50,000 to 70,000 clones, of which 70% to 90% were seen once. The top ten hold about 13% of the sample.

These data belong to a study of OX40 agonist ivuxolimab in advanced cancers. A note on the overall study: Ivuxolimab was a fully human IgG2 agonistic monoclonal antibody targeting the costimulatory receptor OX40 (CD134). Intravenous ivuxolimab was administered to patients every 2 weeks at six dose levels: 0.01, 0.1, 0.3, 1.5, 3 and 10 mg/kg. Among the 52 dose-escalation patients, approximately 20 had hepatocellular carcinoma, 15 or so melanoma, 9 renal cell carcinoma and 9 head and neck cancer. In the dose-escalation cohort, around four fifths of patients were male, and the mean age was approximately 60 years, with a range of roughly 20 to 80. Patients were allowed to have had prior anti-PD-1, anti-PD-L1 or anti-CTLA-4 therapy, and around two fifths of the dose-escalation patients had been treated with checkpoint inhibitors. Partial responses occurred in three dose-escalation patients: two with cutaneous melanoma and one with hepatocellular carcinoma. Peripheral TCRbeta sequencing was intended to test whether TCR sequence diversity was altered and clonal T-cell expansion was caused by ivuxolimab. The monotherapy dose-escalation portion (N ≈ 50 patients) of the phase I ivuxolimab trial is reported in the paper. Results and caveats for the whole study, not just this receptor: In the 0.1-3.0 mg/kg groups, partial responders were among the patients with the lowest normalized peripheral clonal expansion, particularly in CD8+ T cells. Clonal expansion of both CD4+ and CD8+ blood T cells was observed from baseline to week 6 at doses 0.1 to 3.0 mg/kg. Low levels of normalized T-cell clonal expansion were also seen in some patients who did not respond. The antigen specificity of the peripheral T cells that underwent clonal expansion was not determined. After ivuxolimab, CD8+ T cells had more expanded clones than CD4+ T cells on average.

The receptor was isolated from an adult with an advanced solid tumor such as melanoma, head and neck, liver or kidney cancer. The sample here was CD4+ or CD8+ T cells sorted from blood, taken in a trial of the OX40 agonist ivuxolimab.

Here is the DNA: TGTGCCAGCAGTTTAAGACAGGGTAACATGAGGAACACTGAAGCTTTCTTT. The resulting protein is CASSLRQGNMRNTEAFF. The chain joins TRBV27 to TRBJ1-1, with TRBD1 identical over 7 junction bases. Unmatched junction bases come to 10, with V trimmed by 2 bases and J by 1 base. The CDR3, cysteine through phenylalanine, is 17 amino acids long. Only CDR3 DNA is held: 51 bases, read in frame from base 1. Reading the germline V gene (reference sequence) gives CDR1 MNHEY and CDR2 SMNVEV.